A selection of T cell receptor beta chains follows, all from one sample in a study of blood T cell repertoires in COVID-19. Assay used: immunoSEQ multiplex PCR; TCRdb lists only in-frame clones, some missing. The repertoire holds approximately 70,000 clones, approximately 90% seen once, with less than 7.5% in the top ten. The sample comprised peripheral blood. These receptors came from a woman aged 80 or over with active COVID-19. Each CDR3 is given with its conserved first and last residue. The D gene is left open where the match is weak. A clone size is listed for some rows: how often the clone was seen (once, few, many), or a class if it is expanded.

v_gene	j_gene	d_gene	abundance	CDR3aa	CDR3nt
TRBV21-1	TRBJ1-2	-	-	CASSKARDRGPGYTF	TGTGCCAGCAGCAAAGCTAGGGACAGGGGACCTGGCTACACCTTC
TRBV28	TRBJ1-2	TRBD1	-	CASSPQDRGRIRGYTF	TGTGCCAGCAGTCCGCAGGACAGGGGGCGCATCCGTGGCTACACCTTC
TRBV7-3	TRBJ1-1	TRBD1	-	CASSRQGTQTEAFF	TGTGCCAGCAGCCGACAGGGGACACAGACTGAAGCTTTCTTT
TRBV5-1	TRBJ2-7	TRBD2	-	CASSLRLAGGRYF	TGCGCCAGCAGCTTACGACTAGCGGGAGGGCGGTACTTC
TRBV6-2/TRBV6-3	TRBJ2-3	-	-	CASSFPYPDTQYF	TGTGCCAGCAGTTTCCCCTACCCAGATACGCAGTATTTT
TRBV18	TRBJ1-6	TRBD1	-	CASSRGDRSPNSPLHF	TGTGCCAGCTCACGAGGGGACAGGAGCCCTAATTCACCCCTCCACTTT
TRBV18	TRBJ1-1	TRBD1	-	CASSPPRGQGEYTEAFF	TGTGCCAGCTCACCACCGAGAGGACAGGGGGAATACACTGAAGCTTTCTTT
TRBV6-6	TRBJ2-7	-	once	CASSYAPVSEQYF	TGTGCCAGCAGTTACGCGCCGGTAAGCGAGCAGTACTTC
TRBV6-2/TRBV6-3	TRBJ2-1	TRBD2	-	CASSYRLAAYNEQFF	TGTGCCAGCAGTTACAGACTAGCGGCGTACAATGAGCAGTTCTTC
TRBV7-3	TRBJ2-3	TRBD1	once	CASSQTGGSADTQYF	TGTGCCAGCAGCCAAACAGGGGGCTCAGCAGATACGCAGTATTTT
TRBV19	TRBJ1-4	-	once	CASRRQGGEKLFF	TGTGCCAGTAGGAGGCAGGGAGGGGAAAAACTGTTTTTT
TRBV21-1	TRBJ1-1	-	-	CASTHTGLGNTEAFF	TGTGCCAGCACCCATACAGGATTGGGAAACACTGAAGCTTTCTTT
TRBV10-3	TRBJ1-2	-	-	CARMGAGGNTF	TGTGCCCGCATGGGGGCGGGGGGCAACACCTTC
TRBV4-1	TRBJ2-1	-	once	CASSLVRMGGEQFF	TGCGCCAGCAGCCTCGTCAGAATGGGGGGAGAGCAGTTCTTC
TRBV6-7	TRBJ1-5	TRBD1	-	CASSYPNRGLSNQPQHF	TGTGCCAGCAGTTACCCCAACAGGGGTCTTAGCAATCAGCCCCAGCATTTT
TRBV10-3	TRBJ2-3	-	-	CAIGVSYGTDTQYF	TGTGCCATCGGTGTATCTTATGGCACAGATACGCAGTATTTT
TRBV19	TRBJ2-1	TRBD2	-	CASTQRGETNEQFF	TGTGCCAGTACTCAGCGGGGAGAGACCAATGAGCAGTTCTTC
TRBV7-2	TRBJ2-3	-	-	CASSPQGRAGGNTQYF	TGTGCCAGCAGCCCTCAGGGGAGGGCCGGGGGGAATACGCAGTATTTT
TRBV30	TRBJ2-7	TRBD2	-	CAWSRLAGISYEQYF	TGTGCCTGGAGTCGACTAGCGGGGATATCCTACGAGCAGTACTTC
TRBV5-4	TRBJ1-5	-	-	CASSLDSHQPQHF	TGTGCCAGCAGCTTGGACAGTCATCAGCCCCAGCATTTT
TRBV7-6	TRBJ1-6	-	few	CASSPSKSPLHF	TGTGCCAGCAGCCCTTCTAAGTCACCCCTCCACTTT
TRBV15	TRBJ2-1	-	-	CATSRQGRGYNEQFF	TGTGCCACCAGCAGACAGGGGAGGGGGTACAATGAGCAGTTCTTC
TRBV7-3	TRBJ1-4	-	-	CASSSGVDEKLFF	TGTGCCAGCAGCTCGGGGGTGGATGAAAAACTGTTTTTT
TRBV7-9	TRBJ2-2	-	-	CASSLVKRGTGELFF	TGTGCCAGCAGCTTAGTTAAAAGGGGCACCGGGGAGCTGTTTTTT
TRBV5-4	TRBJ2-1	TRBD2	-	CASSGTRLAGVNEQFF	TGTGCCAGCAGCGGGACCCGACTAGCGGGAGTTAATGAGCAGTTCTTC
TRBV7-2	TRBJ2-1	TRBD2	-	CASSTSGSSYNEQFF	TGTGCCAGCAGCACGAGCGGGAGTTCCTACAATGAGCAGTTCTTC
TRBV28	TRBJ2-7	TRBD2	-	CASSLFLAGANEQYF	TGTGCCAGCAGTTTATTCCTAGCGGGAGCGAATGAGCAGTACTTC
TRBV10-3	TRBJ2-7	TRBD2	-	CAIRPAGGTYEQYF	TGTGCCATCAGGCCAGCGGGAGGGACCTACGAGCAGTACTTC
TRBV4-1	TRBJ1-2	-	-	CASSPGGNYGYTF	TGCGCCAGCAGCCCGGGGGGGAACTATGGCTACACCTTC
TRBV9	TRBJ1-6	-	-	CASSVEALSPLHF	TGTGCCAGCAGCGTAGAAGCGCTCTCACCCCTCCACTTT
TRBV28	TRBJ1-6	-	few	CASSPPSTPTGGSPLHF	TGTGCCAGCAGTCCCCCCTCGACCCCGACTGGAGGCTCACCCCTCCACTTT
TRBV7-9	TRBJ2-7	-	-	CASSLAGTRSYEQYF	TGTGCCAGCAGCTTAGCGGGCACTAGATCCTACGAGCAGTACTTC
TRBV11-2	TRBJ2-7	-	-	CASSLGSGSRYEQYF	TGTGCCAGCAGCTTAGGATCCGGTTCTCGGTACGAGCAGTACTTC
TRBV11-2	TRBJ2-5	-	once	CASSFGQETQYF	TGTGCCAGCAGCTTCGGCCAAGAGACCCAGTACTTC
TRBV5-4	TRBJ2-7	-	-	CASSPGGRYEQYF	TGTGCCAGCAGCCCTGGAGGGAGGTACGAGCAGTACTTC
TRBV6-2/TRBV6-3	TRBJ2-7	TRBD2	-	CASSSAGEGSDEQYF	TGTGCCAGCAGTTCCGCCGGGGAGGGATCGGACGAGCAGTACTTC
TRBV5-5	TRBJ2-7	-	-	CASSSEGTYEQYF	TGTGCCAGCAGCTCTGAGGGCACCTACGAGCAGTACTTC
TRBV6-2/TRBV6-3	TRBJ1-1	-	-	CASSLQENTEAFF	TGTGCCAGCAGCCTACAGGAGAACACTGAAGCTTTCTTT
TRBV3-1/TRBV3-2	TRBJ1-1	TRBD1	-	CASSRTGQGACRNTEAFF	TGTGCCAGCAGCCGGACAGGACAGGGGGCTTGTCGGAACACTGAAGCTTTCTTT
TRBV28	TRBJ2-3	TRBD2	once	CASSLLAGGRADTQYF	TGTGCCAGCAGTTTACTAGCGGGAGGACGTGCAGATACGCAGTATTTT
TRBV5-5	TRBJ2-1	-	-	CASSPNDYNEQFF	TGTGCCAGCAGCCCTAACGACTACAATGAGCAGTTCTTC
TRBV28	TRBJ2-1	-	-	CASTRQGYRQFF	TGTGCCAGCACCCGCCAAGGTTACAGGCAGTTCTTC
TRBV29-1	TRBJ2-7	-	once	CSVAATTLGDEQYF	TGCAGCGTTGCGGCTACAACCCTCGGGGACGAGCAGTACTTC
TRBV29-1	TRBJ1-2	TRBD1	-	CSVEDLRQGAGYGYTF	TGCAGCGTTGAAGATCTAAGGCAGGGGGCAGGGTATGGCTACACCTTC
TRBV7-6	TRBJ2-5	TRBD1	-	CASSSGQGYQETQYF	TGTGCCAGCAGCTCGGGACAGGGGTACCAAGAGACCCAGTACTTC
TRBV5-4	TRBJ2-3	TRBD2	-	CASSLRLAGATDTQYF	TGTGCCAGCAGCTTGAGACTAGCGGGAGCGACAGATACGCAGTATTTT
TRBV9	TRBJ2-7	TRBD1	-	CASSLGTDYEQYF	TGTGCCAGCAGCCTGGGGACAGACTACGAGCAGTACTTC
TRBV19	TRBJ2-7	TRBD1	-	CASAPGGAPREQYF	TGTGCCAGTGCGCCAGGGGGCGCACCCCGCGAGCAGTACTTC
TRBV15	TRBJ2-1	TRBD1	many	CATSRRTGGNEQFF	TGTGCCACCAGCAGACGGACAGGGGGCAATGAGCAGTTCTTC
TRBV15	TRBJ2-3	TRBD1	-	CATTEQGGRGDTQYF	TGTGCCACCACCGAACAGGGGGGCCGAGGAGATACGCAGTATTTT
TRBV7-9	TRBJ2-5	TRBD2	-	CASSFAGSGRYQETQYF	TGTGCCAGCAGCTTTGCCGGGAGCGGGAGGTACCAAGAGACCCAGTACTTC
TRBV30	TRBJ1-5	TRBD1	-	CAWSQGDSNQPQHF	TGTGCCTGGAGTCAGGGGGATAGCAATCAGCCCCAGCATTTT
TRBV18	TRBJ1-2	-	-	CASSSGQNYTF	TGTGCCAGCTCATCCGGACAGAACTACACCTTC
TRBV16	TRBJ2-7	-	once	CASRQGAGEQYF	TGTGCCAGCAGACAAGGGGCCGGCGAGCAGTACTTC